The rows below give T cell receptor beta chains drawn from one sample of a study of Graves' ophthalmopathy and Graves' hyperthyroidism. TCRdb reanalysed the multiplex PCR reads using MiXCR and keeps one entry per CDR3 protein. The repertoire consists of more than 300,000 distinct CDR3 sequences, with about 15% occurring once and the leading ten covering 2.4%. The sequenced sample was peripheral blood. The receptors were gathered from an adult woman with stable Graves' hyperthyroidism. Both conserved end residues are part of each CDR3. A D gene is named only where the DNA matches it firmly. Clone size is given for some rows only: seen once, a few or many times, or a class if the clone is expanded.

TRBD2,TRBV7-3,TRBJ2-5,once,TGTGCCAGCAGCTTAACCAGCGGGGCTGGAGGCGAGACCCAGTACTTC,CASSLTSGAGGETQYF
TRBD2,TRBV11-2,TRBJ2-7,-,TGTGCCAGCAGCGCGACTAGCATTTCCCCCGACTACGAGCAGTACTTC,CASSATSISPDYEQYF
-,TRBV6-1,TRBJ1-6,many,TGTGCCAGCAGTGGAGAGTCACCCCTCCACTTT,CASSGESPLHF
-,TRBV6-2/TRBV6-3,TRBJ2-2,-,TGTGCCAGCAGCCCCGGCGGATTCGAGATCGGGGAGCTGTTTTTT,CASSPGGFEIGELFF
TRBD1,TRBV6-1,TRBJ2-6,many,TGTGCCAGCGGGGACAGTTCTACCTCTGGGGCCAACGTCCTGACTTTC,CASGDSSTSGANVLTF
TRBD2,TRBV12-3/TRBV12-4,TRBJ2-7,many,TGTGCCAGCAGCCGCGGACTAGCGGGACCTCTCGGGGAGCAGTACTTC,CASSRGLAGPLGEQYF
TRBD2,TRBV28,TRBJ2-7,many,TGTGCCAGCAGTTCAGGACAGGGTGGGACTAGCGGGATTTCCTACGAGCAGTACTTC,CASSSGQGGTSGISYEQYF
TRBD2,TRBV5-6,TRBJ2-7,few,TGTGCCAGCAGCTTGGTAGCGGGAGGGAATTCTGGCGAGCAGTACTTC,CASSLVAGGNSGEQYF
TRBD2,TRBV12-3/TRBV12-4,TRBJ2-2,few,TGTGCCAGCAGCTATACTAGCGGGAGGGCCGGGACCGGGGAGCTGTTTTTT,CASSYTSGRAGTGELFF
-,TRBV7-2,TRBJ2-7,many,TGTGCCAGCAGCTTAACCCATGGGAGGAACGAGCAGTACTTC,CASSLTHGRNEQYF
TRBD2,TRBV12-3/TRBV12-4,TRBJ2-3,many,TGTGCCAGCATAGCGGGAGTGGCAGATACGCAGTATTTT,CASIAGVADTQYF
-,TRBV2,TRBJ2-1,-,TGTGCCAGCAGTGAATTGGACTCCGTCTACAATGAGCAGTTCTTC,CASSELDSVYNEQFF
TRBD1,TRBV6-1,TRBJ2-7,many,TGTGCCAGCAGGGTAGACAGGGGGCTCTACGAGCAGTACTTC,CASRVDRGLYEQYF
TRBD1,TRBV20-1,TRBJ2-5,-,TGCAGTGCTAGAGGGGACAGGGAGGAGACCCAGTACTTC,CSARGDREETQYF
TRBD1,TRBV19,TRBJ2-2,-,TGTGCCAGTAGTATAGGCGCAGGGGGAAACACCGGGGAGCTGTTTTTT,CASSIGAGGNTGELFF
TRBD2,TRBV28,TRBJ2-2,many,TGTGCCAGCAGTGCCAGACTAGCGGGAGTCCCCACCGGGGAGCTGTTTTTT,CASSARLAGVPTGELFF
TRBD1,TRBV12-3/TRBV12-4,TRBJ2-7,many,TGTGCCAGCAGAAAACAGGGGGCCAACTACGAGCAGTACTTC,CASRKQGANYEQYF
TRBD2,TRBV5-1,TRBJ2-7,many,TGCGCCAGCCGGGGACTAGCTGCTTGGGAGCAGTACTTC,CASRGLAAWEQYF
-,TRBV6-1,TRBJ2-2,-,TGTGCCAGCATATCGGACAACACCGGGGAGCTGCTTTTT,CASISDNTGELLF
-,TRBV6-1,TRBJ1-1,few,TGTGCCAGCAGTGATTTGGACGGGGTCACTGAAGCTTTCTTT,CASSDLDGVTEAFF
-,TRBV12-3/TRBV12-4,TRBJ2-5,many,TGTGCCAGCAGTTCGGGCCGAAAAGAGACCCAGTACTTC,CASSSGRKETQYF
-,TRBV29-1,TRBJ1-2,many,TGCAGCGTTGAAGAAAGACCGTTGCGAAACTATGGCTACACCTTC,CSVEERPLRNYGYTF
-,TRBV9,TRBJ2-2,many,TGTGCCAGCAGCGTCTTCTCGAACGCAGCAATCGGCGGGGAGCTGTTTTTT,CASSVFSNAAIGGELFF
-,TRBV27,TRBJ2-5,-,TGTGCCAGCATGCTAGGGGCGGGCGGATACCAAGAGACCCAGTACTTC,CASMLGAGGYQETQYF
-,TRBV12-3/TRBV12-4,TRBJ1-2,many,TGTGCCAGCAGTTTAGCGCCGGGGGCGGTCTATGGCTACACCTTC,CASSLAPGAVYGYTF
-,TRBV27,TRBJ2-7,many,TGTGCCAGCAGCAGGTATAGGGGGGATGCATCCTACGAGCAGTACTTC,CASSRYRGDASYEQYF
-,TRBV20-1,TRBJ2-4,many,TGCAGTGCCAGCCGGGGGCGGGAGACCAAAAACATTCAGTACTTC,CSASRGRETKNIQYF
-,TRBV19,TRBJ1-1,many,TGTGCCAGTAGCCCGAGGCAGCGCCTGAACACTGAAGCTTTCTTT,CASSPRQRLNTEAFF
-,TRBV12-3/TRBV12-4,TRBJ2-7,-,TGTGCCAGCAGTTTTTCGCAGGGCTCCTACGAGCAGTACTTC,CASSFSQGSYEQYF
TRBD1,TRBV29-1,TRBJ2-7,many,TGCAGCGTTGAACCCGCAGGACAGGGGGGGTACGAGCAGTACTTC,CSVEPAGQGGYEQYF
TRBD2,TRBV7-8,TRBJ2-7,many,TGTGCCAGCAGCTTAGAGGCAGCCCTGGGACTAGCGGGAGGGCCTTACGAGCAGTACTTC,CASSLEAALGLAGGPYEQYF
-,TRBV12-3/TRBV12-4,TRBJ1-5,many,TGTGCCAGCAGTTTATTTAAGGGGGTGTATCAGCCCCAGCATTTT,CASSLFKGVYQPQHF
TRBD2,TRBV5-1,TRBJ2-7,many,TGCGCCAGCAGCGCCCGGCGACTAGCGGGAGATGTCGAGCAGTACTTC,CASSARRLAGDVEQYF
TRBD1,TRBV19,TRBJ2-4,-,TGTGCCAGTAGTGCCTCGGGACAGAAAAACATTCAGTACTTC,CASSASGQKNIQYF
TRBD2,TRBV20-1,TRBJ2-5,-,TGCAGTGCTAGCAAAGGCCTAGCGGGGGGTAGTTTAGGAGAGACCCAGTACTTC,CSASKGLAGGSLGETQYF
-,TRBV15,TRBJ1-5,many,TGTGCCACCAGCAGAGGACAGGCCTATCAGCCCCAGCATTTT,CATSRGQAYQPQHF
TRBD2,TRBV6-2/TRBV6-3,TRBJ2-7,many,TGTGCCAGCAGTTACGGACTAGCGGGAGGCACCCAGTACTTC,CASSYGLAGGTQYF
TRBD1,TRBV19,TRBJ1-1,many,TGTGCCAGTAGTCCCCGACAGGGGTGGGCTGAAGCTTTCTTT,CASSPRQGWAEAFF
-,TRBV20-1,TRBJ2-7,many,TGCAGTGCTCGAAAGCCAGAGCCCTACGAGCAGTACTTC,CSARKPEPYEQYF
TRBD1,TRBV6-2/TRBV6-3,TRBJ2-7,once,TGTGCCAGCAGTTACCGGTCGACAGGGGGTATTTACGAGCAGTACTTC,CASSYRSTGGIYEQYF
-,TRBV7-9,TRBJ1-2,many,TGTGCCAGCAGCCGCACTTCCTATGGCTACACCTTC,CASSRTSYGYTF
-,TRBV28,TRBJ1-2,-,TGTGCCAGCAGTGATCCTCACACAGGGAACTATGGCTACACCTTC,CASSDPHTGNYGYTF
-,TRBV7-3,TRBJ2-6,-,TGTGCCAGCAGCAACTCCCCTGGGCCTGGGGCCAACGTCCTGACTTTC,CASSNSPGPGANVLTF
-,TRBV6-1,TRBJ2-7,-,TGTGCCAGCAGTGGCAAGATACCCCAGACCTACGAGCAGTACTTC,CASSGKIPQTYEQYF
TRBD2,TRBV9,TRBJ2-7,-,TGTGCCAGCAGCGGTAGCGGGAGAGAGAACGAGCAGTACTTC,CASSGSGRENEQYF
-,TRBV20-1,TRBJ1-1,many,TGCAGTGCTAGAGATTCAAACAGGCAAGCTTTCTTT,CSARDSNRQAFF
-,TRBV19,TRBJ1-1,many,TGTGCCAGTAGACGATCCGGGGCCTATGAAGCTTTCTTT,CASRRSGAYEAFF
TRBD1,TRBV9,TRBJ2-6,few,TGTGCCAGCAGCGCTACAGGGGCCACTGGGGCCAACGTCCTGACTTTC,CASSATGATGANVLTF
-,TRBV11-2,TRBJ1-2,many,TGTGCCAGCAGGCCAATACAGGGAGACTATGGCTACACCTTC,CASRPIQGDYGYTF
TRBD1,TRBV30,TRBJ1-1,-,TGTGCCTGGAGTAGACAGGGACTCACTGAAGCTTTCTTT,CAWSRQGLTEAFF
-,TRBV28,TRBJ1-1,many,TGTGCCAGCAGTTTGGTCTTAAGGGTGACGGACACTGAAGCTTTCTTT,CASSLVLRVTDTEAFF
-,TRBV20-1,TRBJ1-1,many,TGCAGTGCTAGAGGAACAGGGATCAGAGGTGAAGCTTTCTTT,CSARGTGIRGEAFF
-,TRBV6-1,TRBJ1-3,many,TGTGCCAGCAGTGATCACGTTCGCTCTGGAAACACCATATATTTT,CASSDHVRSGNTIYF
-,TRBV4-1,TRBJ2-2,-,TGCGCCAGCAGCCAGTCGAGCGGGAACACCGGGGAGCTGTTTTTT,CASSQSSGNTGELFF
TRBD2,TRBV18,TRBJ2-7,-,TGTGCCAGCTCACCTCTCGGACTAGCGGGTGGGGAGCAGTACTTC,CASSPLGLAGGEQYF
-,TRBV5-1,TRBJ2-2,-,TGCGTCAGCAGCTTGCGAGGCGGCCCTACGAACACCGGGGAGCTGTTTTTT,CVSSLRGGPTNTGELFF
TRBD1,TRBV20-1,TRBJ2-5,many,TGCAGTGCTCTGCCACTGACAGGGACCGAGACCCAGTACTTC,CSALPLTGTETQYF
-,TRBV24-1,TRBJ2-3,many,TGTGCCACCAGTGATTCCCGATCCACAGATACGCAGTATTTT,CATSDSRSTDTQYF
-,TRBV7-7,TRBJ2-2,many,TGTGCTAGCAGCCCCCCCCCCGATACGGGCACCGGGGAGCTGTTTTTT,CASSPPPDTGTGELFF